One and the same sample provided the 26 T cell receptor beta chains below, sequenced in a study of shared clonotypes between healthy human individuals. Using immunoSEQ multiplex PCR, the repertoire was profiled, and TCRdb retains in-frame clones only, with some absent. Of roughly 2.4 million clones detected, about 94% appear once; the ten largest clones hold around 0.13%. Sequencing was performed on naive CD4+ T cells sorted from blood. Subset indicated: CD45RA+ positively selected. The receptors here all came from a young man in good health.

The chain carries TRBV6-6 and TRBJ2-5, with D tentatively TRBD1 or TRBD2 (6 bases each). Per the germline V gene, CDR1 is MNHNY and CDR2 is SVGAGI (reference sequence). CDR3 length: 13 amino acids. V was clipped by 6 bases and J by 7 bases, with 15 bases between them. This CDR3 reads CASSGGGSPTQYF. As DNA, the CDR3 is TGTGCCAGCAGCGGAGGGGGGTCCCCGACCCAGTACTTC.

The gene calls are TRBV11-2 and TRBJ2-3; maybe TRBD2 (5 bases). There are 12 residues in the CDR3. Germline CDR1 SGHAT, CDR2 FQNNGV. Trimming took off 4 bases at V and 8 bases at J, with 10 bases between the two ends. CDR3 sequence (DNA): TGTGCCAGCAGCTACAGTGGGAGTACGCAGTATTTT. It codes for CASSYSGSTQYF.

The sample holds one count of this clone. J is TRBJ2-1 and V is TRBV29-1; the match to TRBD2 covers 8 bases. The germline V gene encodes CDR1 SQVTM and CDR2 ANQGSEA. This CDR3 comprises 15 residues. V was clipped by 2 bases and J by 7 bases; unmatched bases: 10. The CDR3, as DNA: TGCAGCGTTGAACTGGGAGCGGGGGTGAGAAATGAGCAGTTCTTC. It yields the protein CSVELGAGVRNEQFF.

The gene calls are TRBV25-1 and TRBJ2-7, with TRBD2 matching 10 bases. The length of the CDR3 is 17 residues. The germline V gene has CDR1 MGHDK and CDR2 SYGVNS. V was clipped by 4 bases and J by 5 bases; unmatched bases: 14. In DNA, the CDR3 is TGTGCCAGCAGTGCCGGGGTAGCGGGAGGCCCCGCCCACGAGCAGTACTTC. This encodes CASSAGVAGGPAHEQYF.

The CDR3 bases are TGCGCCAGCAGCTTGGGGGTCACTGAAGCTTTCTTT. Its translation: CASSLGVTEAFF. The chain recombines TRBV5-1 with TRBJ1-1; D gene unclear. The V gene's germline CDR1 is SGHRS and CDR2 YFSETQ. The V gene lost 0 bases and the J gene lost 4 bases, with 4 bases spanning the gap. This CDR3 spans 12 amino acids.

J is TRBJ2-7 and V is TRBV5-4; the D gene is possibly TRBD1 (5 bases). The CDR3 spans 16 residues. CDR1 and CDR2 (germline): SGHNT, YYREEE (reference sequence). V gave up 0 bases and J gave up 0 bases, with 13 bases separating them. The CDR3 loop is CASSLGSDSSSYEQYF. CDR3 nucleotides: TGTGCCAGCAGCTTGGGGTCCGACAGCAGCTCCTACGAGCAGTACTTC.

Concerning this clone: Other DNA sequences of this sample code for an identical CDR3. The V gene is TRBV18, the J gene TRBJ2-1, with a tentative D call TRBD2 (6 bases). CDR1 KGHSH and CDR2 LQKENI come from the germline V gene. This CDR3 spans 13 amino acids. V was clipped by 0 bases and J by 7 bases, with 7 bases between them. CDR3 nucleotides: TGTGCCAGCTCACCACCGGGAGGTAATGAGCAGTTCTTC. Its translation: CASSPPGGNEQFF. The full variable domain, rest sourced from reference TRBV18 and TRBJ2-1, is NAGVMQNPRHLVRRRGQEARLRCSPMKGHSHVYWYRQLPEEGLKFMVYLQKENIIDESGMPKERFSAEFPKEGPSILRIQQVVRGDSAAYFCASSPPGGNEQFFGPGTRLTVL.

The chain recombines TRBV5-1 with TRBJ2-5; 8 bases fit TRBD1. Germline assignment: CDR1 SGHRS and CDR2 YFSETQ. CDR3 length: 15 amino acids. V lost 0 bases to trimming and J lost 3 bases; unmatched junction nucleotides: 4. The CDR3 DNA follows: TGCGCCAGCAGCTTGGGGGCAGGGGGCAAAGAGACCCAGTACTTC. It codes for CASSLGAGGKETQYF. Complete variable domain (other parts from reference TRBV5-1 and TRBJ2-5): KAGVTQTPRYLIKTRGQQVTLSCSPISGHRSVSWYQQTPGQGLQFLFEYFSETQRNKGNFPGRFSGRQFSNSRSEMNVSTLELGDSALYLCASSLGAGGKETQYFGPGTRLLVL.

V usage is TRBV6-6 and J usage is TRBJ1-2, with 9 nucleotides matching TRBD1. J gave up 7 bases and V 2 bases, and 2 bases lay outside the gene matches. Germline loops: CDR1 MNHNY, CDR2 SVGAGI (reference sequence). There are 13 residues in the CDR3. The CDR3 DNA reads TGTGCCAGCAGTTACGACAGGGGGGGTGGCTACACCTTC. It yields the protein CASSYDRGGGYTF.

The V call is TRBV5-4, the J call TRBJ2-1, with D possibly matching TRBD1 (6 bases). This CDR3 has 14 residues. Germline V gene data show CDR1 as SGHNT and CDR2 as YYREEE (reference sequence). Trimming removed 4 bases at V and 7 bases at J, with 15 bases between. CDR3 DNA: TGTGCCAGCAGCCCCAGGGGCGGCGAGAATGAGCAGTTCTTC. This codes for CASSPRGGENEQFF.

Worth noting for this clone: This sample also contains other DNA sequences that code for the same CDR3. This chain links TRBV18 with TRBJ2-7, with D possibly called TRBD1 or TRBD2 (5 bases each). The CDR3 has 13 amino acids. V was trimmed by 3 bases and J by 2 bases, leaving 8 bases between them. The germline V gene has CDR1 KGHSH and CDR2 LQKENI. CDR3 sequence reads: CASSPLGAYEQYF. CDR3 DNA sequence: TGTGCCAGCTCACCCCTGGGGGCCTACGAGCAGTACTTC.

This clone appeared once. This sequence joins TRBV10-2 and TRBJ1-1; TRBD1 is a possible D gene (5 bases). The V gene lost 2 bases and the J gene lost 4 bases, with 11 bases spanning the gap. The germline V gene has CDR1 WSHSY and CDR2 SAAADI. The CDR3 loop spans 14 amino acids. The CDR3 is CASSETAGRTEAFF. Here the CDR3 DNA reads TGCGCCAGCAGTGAGACGGCAGGGCGCACTGAAGCTTTCTTT.

The J gene is TRBJ1-2, the V gene TRBV7-9; a possible D gene is TRBD1 (5 bases). There are 17 residues in the CDR3. The V gene's germline CDR1 is SEHNR and CDR2 FQNEAQ (reference sequence). Between the trimmed V and J ends, which lost 3 bases and 4 bases, there was a span of 21 bases. CDR3 coding DNA: TGTGCCAGCAGCTTGGATGCCGTGCCCGGGGCTAGCTATGGCTACACCTTC. Its protein is CASSLDAVPGASYGYTF.

The gene calls are TRBV11-2 and TRBJ2-5; perhaps TRBD1 as D (5 bases). There are 15 residues in the CDR3. Trimming took 0 bases from V and 5 from J, leaving 13 bases between them. The germline CDR1 and CDR2 sequences are SGHAT and FQNNGV. In DNA, the CDR3 is TGTGCCAGCAGCTTAGATCCAGGGATTGGGGAGACCCAGTACTTC. This gives the protein CASSLDPGIGETQYF.

For this clone: The germline gene is not matched at one end of the junction; a read error may be the cause. The J gene is TRBJ2-7, the V gene TRBV18, with D hard to call. CDR3 length equals 15 residues. From germline, CDR1 is KGHSH and CDR2 LQKENI. The CDR3 region has the DNA TGTGCCAGCTCATCACCCACAGAGACCCCCTACGAGCAGTACTTC. It specifies CASSSPTETPYEQYF.

A remark on this clone: Additional DNA sequences in this sample encode the identical CDR3. The chain combines TRBV5-1 with TRBJ1-6, with TRBD1 identical over 8 bases. Per the germline V gene, CDR1 is SGHRS and CDR2 is YFSETQ. The CDR3 covers 15 residues. Losses at the gene ends were 0 bases for V and 10 bases for J; bases not matched to a gene: 6. The DNA for the CDR3 is TGCGCCAGCAGCTTGGACCGGACAGGGTACTCACCCCTCCACTTT. Protein: CASSLDRTGYSPLHF.

J is TRBJ1-5 and V is TRBV10-3; D is perhaps TRBD1 (5 bases). The V end lost 3 bases, the J end lost 3 bases, and 15 bases lay between the germline ends. Germline V gene sequence: CDR1 ENHRY, CDR2 SYGVKD. The CDR3 extends over 16 amino acids. DNA of the CDR3: TGTGCCATCAGTGACCTGGGGGACGGCCTCAATCAGCCCCAGCATTTT. Encoded protein: CAISDLGDGLNQPQHF.

To note about this clone: This sample also contains other DNA sequences that code for the same CDR3. The chain is built from TRBV2 and TRBJ2-5; D possibly corresponds to TRBD2 (5 bases). From germline, CDR1 is SNHLY and CDR2 FYNNEI. Deletions cut 6 bases from V and 5 bases from J, with 10 bases between. This CDR3 comprises 12 residues. CDR3 nucleotides: TGTGCCAGCAGCCGGGGTGGGGAGACCCAGTACTTC. Residues: CASSRGGETQYF.

The count of this clone is one. The CDR3 spells CASSGRGTTEAFF. DNA for the CDR3: TGTGCCAGCAGCGGCAGGGGGACCACTGAAGCTTTCTTT. The V call is TRBV2, the J call TRBJ1-1; TRBD1 matches 7 bases. Germline V gene data show CDR1 as SNHLY and CDR2 as FYNNEI. Trimming cost V 6 bases and J 4 bases; bases outside gene matches: 5. This CDR3 has 13 amino acids. The full variable domain, in which reference TRBV2 and TRBJ1-1 provide the parts outside the CDR3, is EPEVTQTPSHQVTQMGQEVILRCVPISNHLYFYWYRQILGQKVEFLVSFYNNEISEKSEIFDDQFSVERPDGSNFTLKIRSTKLEDSAMYFCASSGRGTTEAFFGQGTRLTVV.

The chain joins TRBV5-6 to TRBJ2-3, with D uncertain. Trimming removed 0 bases from V and 3 bases from J, with 5 bases in between. The V gene's germline CDR1 is SGHDT and CDR2 YYEEEE. The CDR3 consists of 13 residues. The CDR3 bases are TGTGCCAGCAGCTTGGCGACAACAGATACGCAGTATTTT. This encodes CASSLATTDTQYF.

This chain uses TRBV5-6 with TRBJ1-4, with a weak D call TRBD1 (6 bases). This CDR3 region has 14 residues. Germline lookup yields CDR1 SGHDT and CDR2 YYEEEE. Trimming removed 4 bases at V and 7 bases at J, with 14 bases between. As DNA, the CDR3 is TGTGCCAGCAGCCCTCCGGGGGCGGGTGAAAAACTGTTTTTT. Its protein is CASSPPGAGEKLFF.

In regard to this clone: A junction end diverges from the germline sequence, so it may reflect a read error. This chain connects TRBV7-7 to TRBJ1-4, with 10 bases lining up with TRBD1. Per germline, CDR1 SSHAT and CDR2 FNYEAQ (reference sequence). CDR3 size: 14 residues. CDR3 coding DNA: TGTGCTAGCAGCCCGGGACAGGGGATTGAAAAACTGTTTTTT. As protein: CASSPGQGIEKLFF.

This sequence joins TRBV23-1 and TRBJ2-7, with D perhaps TRBD1 (5 bases). TRBV23-1 is an ORF, with its function uncertain. The length of the CDR3 is 16 residues. V lost 3 bases and J 3 bases, leaving 18 bases between the germline ends. CDR3 in DNA: TGCGCCAGCAGTCATTCTTCCGGTAACAGGCTCTACGAGCAGTACTTC. As protein: CASSHSSGNRLYEQYF.

This sequence joins TRBV4-1 and TRBJ1-5; tentative D call: TRBD1 (6 bases). With 4 bases removed from V and 2 bases from J, the gap between germline ends came to 15 bases. The germline gives CDR1 MGHRA, CDR2 YSYEKL. This CDR3 is 16 amino acids long. CDR3 DNA sequence: TGCGCCAGCAGCCCCGAGGGGGGTAGAGGCAATCAGCCCCAGCATTTT. It yields the protein CASSPEGGRGNQPQHF.

This sequence joins TRBV5-1 and TRBJ2-7, with TRBD2 matching 11 bases. The CDR3 extends over 15 amino acids. Looked up from germline, CDR1 is SGHRS and CDR2 is YFSETQ. Germline trimming cut 2 bases from V and 7 bases from J; bases unmatched to any gene: 8. CDR3 nucleotides: TGCGCCAGCAGCTTAGGGACTAGCGGAGTGTCAGAGCAGTACTTC. This codes for CASSLGTSGVSEQYF.

This chain links TRBV7-2 with TRBJ2-7; D not resolved. The CDR3 loop spans 14 amino acids. Germline assignment: CDR1 SGHTA and CDR2 FQGNSA. Trimming took off 3 bases at V and 3 bases at J, with 12 bases between the two ends. The CDR3 sequence: CASSLGQNLYEQYF. In nucleotides, the CDR3 is TGTGCCAGCAGCTTGGGCCAGAACCTCTACGAGCAGTACTTC. The variable domain in full, with the rest retrieved from reference TRBV7-2 and TRBJ2-7, is GAGVSQSPSNKVTEKGKDVELRCDPISGHTALYWYRQSLGQGLEFLIYFQGNSAPDKSGLPSDRFSAERTGGSVSTLTIQRTQQEDSAVYLCASSLGQNLYEQYFGPGTRLTVT.